A single sample gave rise to the 30 T cell receptor beta chains below, sequenced in a study of cytomegalovirus exposure and HLA in healthy donors (dated by TCRdb to 2016 to 2017). The library was produced with the immunoSEQ multiplex PCR assay. For the multiplex PCR, a mixture combining 60 forward primers for TCR Vbeta segments and 13 reverse primers for TCR Jbeta segments was used. Drawn from immuneACCESS, this table holds only the in-frame rearrangements with V and J called that TCRdb kept. Clones are partly lost; checked studies trace under half to an unresolved V gene and leave the rest unexplained. For this sample there are some 70,000 clones; 76% appear just once. Of the sample, over 2.5% is held by the ten largest clones. Specimen: PBMCs. The receptors here all came from a man younger than 35 in good health and CMV-seronegative.

This clone has a single count. The gene calls are TRBV9 and TRBJ2-2, with D perhaps TRBD2 (5 bases). Germline V gene sequence: CDR1 SGDLS, CDR2 YYNGEE. The CDR3 sequence is 14 residues long. V was cut by 1 base and J by 6 bases, with 10 bases left in between. The chain's CDR3 is CASSVTGYSGELFF. The CDR3 DNA sequence: TGTGCCAGCAGCGTAACGGGGTACTCCGGGGAGCTGTTTTTT.

CDR3 DNA: TGTGCCAGTAATGTGGGCGGGGGGCCGGAGACCCAGTACTTC. Amino acid sequence: CASNVGGGPETQYF. The chain carries TRBV19 and TRBJ2-5; 8 bases match TRBD2. The germline gives CDR1 LNHDA, CDR2 SQIVND (reference sequence). Losses at the gene ends were 7 bases for V and 5 bases for J; bases not matched to a gene: 9. This CDR3 is 14 amino acids long.

The V and J genes are TRBV13 and TRBJ2-7, with 15 nucleotides matching TRBD2. V shed 6 bases and J 6 bases; nucleotides not matched to a gene: 9. The germline gives CDR1 PRHDT, CDR2 FYEKMQ (reference sequence). There are 16 residues in the CDR3. The CDR3 nucleotides are TGTGCCAGCAGAACGGGACTAGCGGGGGGCCATCGCGAGCAGTACTTC. Protein: CASRTGLAGGHREQYF.

The V and J genes are TRBV4-2 and TRBJ2-7; D is perhaps TRBD2 (6 bases). Trimming left V 3 bases short and J 0 bases short, with 9 bases between. The CDR3 covers 14 residues. Germline V CDR1 and CDR2: LGHNA, YNFKEQ. CDR3 nucleotide sequence: TGTGCCAGCAGCCATGGGGGGAGCTCCTACGAGCAGTACTTC. It translates to CASSHGGSSYEQYF.

The chain carries TRBV10-3 and TRBJ2-3, with D maybe TRBD1 (7 bases). This CDR3 contains 14 residues. Trimming shortened V by 2 bases and J by 4 bases, and 10 bases separated the two germline ends. Germline assignment: CDR1 ENHRY and CDR2 SYGVKD. This chain's CDR3 is CAISEGGTADTQYF. The CDR3 DNA is TGTGCCATCAGTGAGGGGGGGACAGCAGATACGCAGTATTTT.

This sequence joins TRBV19 and TRBJ1-5, with D maybe TRBD1 (5 bases). The germline V gene has CDR1 LNHDA and CDR2 SQIVND (reference sequence). The CDR3 runs to 16 residues. V shed 7 bases and J shed 4 bases, with 20 bases lying between them. CDR3 DNA: TGTGCCAGTAAACGTTCCGGGGGGGGAGGTAATCAGCCCCAGCATTTT. It codes for CASKRSGGGGNQPQHF.

The chain combines TRBV5-1 with TRBJ1-4; D is ambiguous. Germline assignment: CDR1 SGHRS and CDR2 YFSETQ. V lost 4 bases and J 0 bases, leaving 7 bases between the germline ends. CDR3 length: 14 residues. CDR3 sequence reads: CASSESTTNEKLFF. The CDR3 nucleotides are TGCGCCAGCAGCGAGAGTACAACTAATGAAAAACTGTTTTTT. The whole variable domain, filled in from reference TRBV5-1 and TRBJ1-4, reads KAGVTQTPRYLIKTRGQQVTLSCSPISGHRSVSWYQQTPGQGLQFLFEYFSETQRNKGNFPGRFSGRQFSNSRSEMNVSTLELGDSALYLCASSESTTNEKLFFGSGTQLSVL.

This clone appeared a few times. This chain uses TRBV19 with TRBJ2-5; TRBD1 agrees at 9 bases. Germline-derived CDR1 and CDR2 are LNHDA and SQIVND (reference sequence). This CDR3 region has 16 residues. V gave up 2 bases and J gave up 2 bases; unmatched junction bases: 6. CDR3 residues: CASSILGQGNQETQYF. In DNA form, the CDR3 reads TGTGCCAGTAGTATATTGGGACAGGGTAATCAAGAGACCCAGTACTTC.

The V and J genes are TRBV2 and TRBJ1-4; D remains unclear. Germline values: CDR1 SNHLY, CDR2 FYNNEI. Trimming shortened V by 3 bases and J by 5 bases, and 10 bases separated the two germline ends. The CDR3 extends over 14 amino acids. The CDR3 sequence is CASSEGRRNEKLFF. In nucleotides, the CDR3 is TGTGCCAGCAGTGAGGGCAGAAGGAATGAAAAACTGTTTTTT.

The chain joins TRBV4-1 to TRBJ1-1; 7 nucleotides line up with TRBD1. Germline values: CDR1 MGHRA, CDR2 YSYEKL. This CDR3 has 16 amino acids. V was clipped by 0 bases and J by 2 bases; unmatched bases: 6. The CDR3 DNA sequence: TGCGCCAGCAGCCAAGATAAGACAGGGATTAACACTGAAGCTTTCTTT. It yields the protein CASSQDKTGINTEAFF.

The V call is TRBV30, the J call TRBJ1-5, with 11 bases that match TRBD1. CDR3 size: 18 residues. With V trimmed by 2 bases and J by 7 bases, 16 bases remained unmatched. CDR1 and CDR2 from the germline V gene are GTSNPN and SVGIG (reference sequence). As DNA, the CDR3 is TGTGCCTGGAGTCGATCAGTCACCGGGACAGGGGGACAACAGCCCCAGCATTTT. Translation gives CAWSRSVTGTGGQQPQHF. The full variable domain, completed using reference TRBV30 and TRBJ1-5, is SQTIHQWPATLVQPVGSPLSLECTVEGTSNPNLYWYRQAAGRGLQLLFYSVGIGQISSEVPQNLSASRPQDRQFILSSKKLLLSDSGFYLCAWSRSVTGTGGQQPQHFGDGTRLSIL.

V gene TRBV30 combines with J gene TRBJ1-6; D not certain. V was cut by 0 bases and J by 8 bases, with 5 bases left in between. CDR3 length: 12 residues. Germline lookup yields CDR1 GTSNPN and CDR2 SVGIG (reference sequence). CDR3 in amino acids: CAWSVSDSPLHF. The CDR3 DNA is TGTGCCTGGAGTGTATCGGATTCACCCCTCCACTTT.

This rearrangement joins TRBV4-1 to TRBJ2-7, with D unresolved. Germline values: CDR1 MGHRA, CDR2 YSYEKL. This CDR3 spans 12 amino acids. V was pared by 1 base and J by 3 bases, with 4 bases between. The CDR3 bases are TGCGCCAGCAGCCAAGGGGGCTACGAGCAGTACGTC. Protein product: CASSQGGYEQYV.

The V call is TRBV25-1, the J call TRBJ2-5, with D unclear. V was cut by 5 bases and J by 2 bases, with 12 bases left in between. Germline-derived CDR1 and CDR2 are MGHDK and SYGVNS. The CDR3 has 14 residues. Written as DNA, the CDR3 is TGTGCCAGCAGTAAAAAGATCGGGCAAGAGACCCAGTACTTC. This sequence encodes CASSKKIGQETQYF.

This clone has a handful of counts. The chain recombines TRBV6-5 with TRBJ1-1; D is possibly TRBD1 (6 bases). This CDR3 is 15 amino acids long. CDR1 and CDR2 (germline): MNHEY, SVGAGI. V shed 5 bases and J shed 1 base, with 14 bases lying between them. CDR3 sequence reads: CASSKQGWANTEAFF. Written as DNA, the CDR3 is TGTGCCAGCAGTAAACAGGGATGGGCGAACACTGAAGCTTTCTTT.

This clone was seen a handful of times. V usage is TRBV9 and J usage is TRBJ1-6; TRBD1 matches 11 bases. J was trimmed by 7 bases and V by 3 bases; bases with no gene match: 12. There are 18 residues in the CDR3. Germline values: CDR1 SGDLS, CDR2 YYNGEE. The CDR3 coding sequence is TGTGCCAGCAGCGCGCACTCCGGGACAGGGGGATCAAATTCACCCCTCCACTTT. Translation gives CASSAHSGTGGSNSPLHF.

This clone was counted only a few times. The rearrangement links TRBV11-2 to TRBJ2-7; D not resolved. This CDR3 is 16 amino acids long. The V gene's germline CDR1 is SGHAT and CDR2 FQNNGV. The ends were cut back, 1 base at V and 3 bases at J, with 16 bases in the middle. CDR3 DNA sequence: TGTGCCAGCAGCTTAGTCAGGCCGGATCGTATCTACGAGCAGTACTTC. It specifies CASSLVRPDRIYEQYF.

The V call is TRBV5-1, the J call TRBJ2-3; 7 bases fit TRBD1. The CDR3 extends over 15 amino acids. The trim removed 0 bases at V and 0 bases at J, leaving 1 base unmatched. The germline V gene has CDR1 SGHRS and CDR2 YFSETQ. CDR3 coding DNA: TGCGCCAGCAGCTTGGACAGGGGAAGCACAGATACGCAGTATTTT. Its protein is CASSLDRGSTDTQYF. Combining the CDR3 with reference TRBV5-1 and TRBJ2-3 gives the whole variable domain KAGVTQTPRYLIKTRGQQVTLSCSPISGHRSVSWYQQTPGQGLQFLFEYFSETQRNKGNFPGRFSGRQFSNSRSEMNVSTLELGDSALYLCASSLDRGSTDTQYFGPGTRLTVL.

The chain uses TRBV6-5 and TRBJ2-3; 9 positions match TRBD1. The CDR3 totals 15 residues. Germline CDR1 reads MNHEY; CDR2 reads SVGAGI. After removal of 6 bases from V and 5 bases from J, the junction contained 9 bases not matched to a gene. The CDR3 sequence is CASRVTGGEGDTQYF. The CDR3, as DNA: TGTGCCAGCAGAGTGACAGGGGGTGAAGGAGATACGCAGTATTTT.

The chain uses TRBV9 and TRBJ1-3, with a possible D match to TRBD1 (6 bases). Trimming took off 1 base at V and 0 bases at J, with 8 bases between the two ends. Germline CDR1 SGDLS, CDR2 YYNGEE. The CDR3 has 15 residues. This CDR3 reads CASSVSQGSGNTIYF. CDR3 bases: TGTGCCAGCAGCGTATCACAGGGCTCTGGAAACACCATATATTTT.

The chain has TRBV30 and TRBJ1-1, with TRBD1 as a possible D gene (5 bases). CDR1 is GTSNPN and CDR2 is SVGIG in the germline V gene (reference sequence). CDR3 size: 12 residues. Trimming took off 0 bases at V and 10 bases at J, with 12 bases between the two ends. CDR3 nucleotides: TGTGCCTGGAGTGTACTCGGGGGGGGAGCTTTCTTT. This translates into CAWSVLGGGAFF. The full variable domain, rest sourced from reference TRBV30 and TRBJ1-1, is SQTIHQWPATLVQPVGSPLSLECTVEGTSNPNLYWYRQAAGRGLQLLFYSVGIGQISSEVPQNLSASRPQDRQFILSSKKLLLSDSGFYLCAWSVLGGGAFFGQGTRLTVV.

The CDR3 nucleotides read TGTGCCAGCAGGTTGGGGAGACAGGTGAATGAAAAACTGTTTTTT. This translates into CASRLGRQVNEKLFF. The chain uses TRBV7-9 and TRBJ1-4, with TRBD1 as a possible D gene (6 bases). V lost 6 bases and J lost 5, with 16 bases in between. The CDR3 has 15 amino acids. Germline lookup yields CDR1 SEHNR and CDR2 FQNEAQ (reference sequence).

The CDR3 here is CASSLTVNYGYTF. In nucleotides, the CDR3 is TGTGCCAGCAGCTTGACAGTCAACTATGGCTACACCTTC. This chain connects TRBV7-6 to TRBJ1-2; D is perhaps TRBD1 (5 bases). Between the trimmed V and J ends, which lost 3 bases and 2 bases, there was a span of 7 bases. This CDR3 contains 13 residues. The germline V gene has CDR1 SGHVS and CDR2 FNYEAQ.

This rearrangement joins TRBV7-2 to TRBJ2-5, with D unclear. The CDR3 covers 11 residues. Trimming removed 5 bases from V and 1 base from J, with 2 bases in between. Germline values: CDR1 SGHTA, CDR2 FQGNSA. CDR3 amino acids: CASSLQETQYF. The CDR3 DNA follows: TGTGCCAGCAGCCTCCAAGAGACCCAGTACTTC.

This rearrangement joins TRBV5-6 to TRBJ2-1; D possibly corresponds to TRBD1 (5 bases). This CDR3 region has 11 residues. V was cut by 1 base and J by 10 bases, with 6 bases left in between. CDR1 and CDR2 from the germline V gene are SGHDT and YYEEEE. In DNA form, the CDR3 reads TGTGCCAGCAGCTTGCGGACAGAGCAGTTCTTC. Translation gives CASSLRTEQFF.

The rearrangement uses TRBV7-9 and TRBJ1-4; 9 positions agree with TRBD1. The CDR3 has 13 amino acids. Trimming at V came to 5 bases and at J to 7 bases, leaving 2 bases not matched to a gene. Germline CDR1 is SEHNR and CDR2 is FQNEAQ (reference sequence). Here the CDR3 DNA reads TGTGCCAGCAGCAGGGGACAGGGTGAAAAACTGTTTTTT. Amino acids: CASSRGQGEKLFF.

The chain combines TRBV28 with TRBJ2-3; 7 bases agree with TRBD2. The germline V gene has CDR1 MDHEN and CDR2 SYDVKM. J lost 3 bases, V lost 6 bases, and 9 bases had no gene match. There are 15 residues in the CDR3. The CDR3 spells CASSPDPGGTDTQYF. CDR3 DNA: TGTGCCAGCAGCCCGGACCCCGGGGGGACAGATACGCAGTATTTT.

This sequence joins TRBV29-1 and TRBJ1-4; D not certain. This CDR3 contains 12 residues. Germline V lookup: CDR1 SQVTM, CDR2 ANQGSEA. V shed 4 bases and J shed 5 bases, with 8 bases lying between them. CDR3 in amino acids: CSVVTENEKLFF. CDR3 nucleotides: TGCAGCGTTGTGACGGAGAATGAAAAACTGTTTTTT.

The chain has TRBV6-6 and TRBJ1-3; TRBD1 aligns across 8 bases. Per the germline V gene, CDR1 is MNHNY and CDR2 is SVGAGI (reference sequence). V gave up 8 bases and J gave up 0 bases; unmatched junction bases: 6. CDR3 length: 15 residues. CDR3 loop: CASSPRGHSGNTIYF. The CDR3 nucleotides are TGTGCCAGCTCACCCAGGGGGCACTCTGGAAACACCATATATTTT.

The rearrangement links TRBV6-1 to TRBJ1-5, with D tentatively TRBD1 (6 bases). The V and J ends lost 2 bases and 5 bases respectively, with 10 bases between them. The CDR3 totals 14 residues. Germline values: CDR1 MNHNS, CDR2 SASEGT. The CDR3 sequence: CASSELGTHQPQHF. The CDR3 DNA follows: TGTGCCAGCAGTGAACTCGGGACACATCAGCCCCAGCATTTT.